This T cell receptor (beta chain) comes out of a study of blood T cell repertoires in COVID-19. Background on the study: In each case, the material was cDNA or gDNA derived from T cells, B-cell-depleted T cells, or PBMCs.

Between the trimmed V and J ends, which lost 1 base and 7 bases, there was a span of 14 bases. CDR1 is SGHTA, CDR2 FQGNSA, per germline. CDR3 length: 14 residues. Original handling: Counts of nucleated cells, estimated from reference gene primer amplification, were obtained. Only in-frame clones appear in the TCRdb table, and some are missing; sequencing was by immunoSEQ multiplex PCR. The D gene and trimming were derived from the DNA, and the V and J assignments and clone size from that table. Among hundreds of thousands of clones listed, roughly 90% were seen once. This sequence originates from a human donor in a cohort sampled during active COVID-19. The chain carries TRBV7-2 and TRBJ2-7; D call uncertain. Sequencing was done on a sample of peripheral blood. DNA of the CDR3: TGTGCCAGCAGCTTAGGGGCAGGTGGCAGGGAGCAGTACTTC. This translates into CASSLGAGGREQYF.